The T cell receptor beta chain under discussion was sequenced for a study of blood T cell repertoires in COVID-19. CDR3 size: 15 residues. Germline values: CDR1 SEHNR, CDR2 FQNEAQ (reference sequence). Trimming cost V 3 bases and J 4 bases, with 13 bases left between them. The repertoire was sequenced with immunoSEQ multiplex PCR; TCRdb's copy has only in-frame clones and lacks some. This table has fewer than 350,000 clones, approximately 84% appearing once. This chain connects TRBV7-9 to TRBJ2-1; TRBD2 is a possible D gene (6 bases). This TCR was sampled from a woman aged 30 to 39 who had recovered from COVID-19. Sample: peripheral blood. This chain's CDR3 is CASSFVEGLYNEQFF. The CDR3, as DNA: TGTGCCAGCAGCTTCGTTGAGGGACTTTACAATGAGCAGTTCTTC.